Sequencing of this T cell receptor beta chain was carried out in a study of blood T cell repertoires in COVID-19. Across the study: Acute and convalescent COVID-19 specimens originated in the United States, Italy and Spain. From T cells, B-cell-depleted T cells, or PBMCs came the material, which was cDNA or gDNA.

This clone was counted only a few times. CDR1 and CDR2 from the germline V gene are LGHNA and YSLEER. The CDR3 runs 18 residues. The junction had 17 bases not matched to a gene; V was cut back by 3 bases and J by 3 bases. The table came from immunoSEQ multiplex PCR; TCRdb's copy has only in-frame clones and leaves some out. The sample lists 250,000 or so clones, roughly 90% occurring once. The J gene is TRBJ2-7, the V gene TRBV4-3, with TRBD1 matching over 7 bases. Source material: peripheral blood. The receptor was derived from a woman younger than 45 with active or convalescent COVID-19. The CDR3 DNA follows: TGCGCCAGCAGCCACAGGGTTCAAGGGGGCGCGGTGATCTACGAGCAGTACTTC. Translation gives CASSHRVQGGAVIYEQYF.